These 17 T cell receptor beta chains were all obtained from the same sample, sequenced in a study of beta chain features in type 1 diabetes. Of the isolated RNA, all was reverse transcribed, and so the sequenced material was expressed TCRB transcripts. Method: immunoSEQ multiplex PCR; TCRdb's copy keeps in-frame clones and lacks some. This sample has 900,000 or so clones, with roughly 16% found just once. The sequenced sample consisted of naive CD4+ T cells from blood. These receptors all come from a woman in her late teens or twenties in good health.

V is TRBV7-9 and J is TRBJ1-3; D unresolved. Germline V gives CDR1 SEHNR, CDR2 FQNEAQ (reference sequence). Trimming stripped 2 bases from V and 0 bases from J, with 20 bases between. This CDR3 spans 19 amino acids. DNA for the CDR3: TGTGCCAGCAGCTTATACCGTTTTGGGCAGCCCGACTCTGGAAACACCATATATTTT. It translates to CASSLYRFGQPDSGNTIYF.

This clone showed up just a few times. This sample includes further DNA sequences coding for the same CDR3. The chain is built from TRBV2 and TRBJ2-7; unclear D gene. The CDR3 is made up of 12 amino acids. V was clipped by 5 bases and J by 0 bases, with 5 bases between them. Germline CDR1 and CDR2: SNHLY and FYNNEI. The CDR3 nucleotides read TGTGCCAGCAGTACGGACTCCTACGAGCAGTACTTC. Protein product: CASSTDSYEQYF.

This sequence joins TRBV13 and TRBJ2-5; 7 nucleotides match TRBD2. TRBJ2-7 explains the end of the DNA better; the J call may be wrong. Germline CDR1 PRHDT, CDR2 FYEKMQ (reference sequence). This CDR3 has 16 amino acids. This CDR3 is CASSLGGLAGPLEQYF. As DNA, the CDR3 is TGTGCCAGCAGCTTAGGCGGGTTAGCGGGCCCCCTCGAGCAGTACTTC.

CDR3 in DNA: TGTGCCAGCAGTGGGCTCGCAGATTTCTATGGCTACACCTTC. Amino acids: CASSGLADFYGYTF. The chain uses TRBV2 and TRBJ1-2; D not certain. The CDR3 extends over 14 amino acids. V gave up 4 bases and J gave up 4 bases, with 13 bases separating them. Looked up from germline, CDR1 is SNHLY and CDR2 is FYNNEI.

The chain carries TRBV7-2 and TRBJ2-7; 9 nucleotides align to TRBD2. The V and J ends lost 4 bases and 3 bases, in that order; junction bases with no gene match: 13. The germline CDR1 and CDR2 sequences are SGHTA and FQGNSA. The CDR3 is made up of 17 amino acids. The CDR3 spells CASSSAWVASGDYEQYF. CDR3 DNA sequence: TGTGCCAGCAGCTCCGCTTGGGTGGCTAGCGGGGACTACGAGCAGTACTTC.

This clone was observed a few times. The same CDR3 also results from other DNA sequences found in this sample. The rearrangement joins TRBV7-2 to TRBJ2-3; D remains ambiguous. The CDR3 is 13 residues long. The V end lost 3 bases, the J end lost 4 bases, and 8 bases lay between the germline ends. Looked up from germline, CDR1 is SGHTA and CDR2 is FQGNSA. The CDR3 coding sequence is TGTGCCAGCAGCTTGGCTGGTGCAGATACGCAGTATTTT. This codes for CASSLAGADTQYF.

V is TRBV7-9 and J is TRBJ1-4, with 12 bases aligning to TRBD1. CDR3 size: 17 residues. The junction had 5 bases not matched to a gene; V was cut back by 1 base and J by 5 bases. The germline V gene encodes CDR1 SEHNR and CDR2 FQNEAQ (reference sequence). CDR3: CASSLGRDRGPNEKLFF. The CDR3, as DNA: TGTGCCAGCAGCTTAGGGCGGGACAGGGGGCCAAATGAAAAACTGTTTTTT.

For this clone: At the DNA level, this CDR3 is encoded by other sequences in the same sample as well. The chain recombines TRBV6-5 with TRBJ2-5; possibly TRBD1 or TRBD2 for D (5 bases each). Germline CDR1 is MNHEY and CDR2 is SVGAGI. CDR3 length equals 13 residues. V was clipped by 6 bases and J by 5 bases, with 13 bases between them. CDR3 nucleotides: TGTGCCAGCAGGGAGCCGGGGCGGGAGACCCAGTACTTC. The encoded protein is CASREPGRETQYF.

This clone has more than one count but fewer than ten. The rearrangement joins TRBV10-3 to TRBJ2-1; 7 bases agree with TRBD1. V gave up 6 bases and J gave up 8 bases; unmatched junction bases: 10. Germline CDR1 reads ENHRY; CDR2 reads SYGVKD. This CDR3 contains 14 residues. This CDR3 is CAIREGQVRDEQFF. CDR3 DNA: TGTGCCATCAGAGAAGGACAGGTTAGGGATGAGCAGTTCTTC.

This clone was seen a few times. The chain carries TRBV11-2 and TRBJ2-3, with 9 bases aligning to TRBD1. CDR3 length: 15 amino acids. Germline V lookup: CDR1 SGHAT, CDR2 FQNNGV. J was trimmed by 4 bases and V by 4 bases; bases with no gene match: 6. The DNA of the CDR3 is TGTGCCAGCAGCTCCCCACGGACAGGGGCAGATACGCAGTATTTT. Translated, it gives CASSSPRTGADTQYF.

In the case of this clone: The same CDR3 can be traced to other DNA sequences in this sample. CDR3 in DNA: TGTGCCAGCAGTGGAGACAGCTACGAGCAGTACTTC. Its protein product is CASSGDSYEQYF. This rearrangement joins TRBV2 to TRBJ2-7, with a possible D match to TRBD1 (5 bases). Germline lookup yields CDR1 SNHLY and CDR2 FYNNEI. The CDR3 covers 12 residues. Between the trimmed V and J ends, which lost 4 bases and 3 bases, there was a span of 7 bases. The full variable domain, with the rest looked up from reference TRBV2 and TRBJ2-7, is EPEVTQTPSHQVTQMGQEVILRCVPISNHLYFYWYRQILGQKVEFLVSFYNNEISEKSEIFDDQFSVERPDGSNFTLKIRSTKLEDSAMYFCASSGDSYEQYFGPGTRLTVT.

This clone was seen more than once but under ten times. CDR3 bases: TGTGCCATCAGCCCCGGTACTAGTTTCTACAATGAGCAGTTCTTC. Its protein product is CAISPGTSFYNEQFF. The chain combines TRBV10-3 with TRBJ2-1; TRBD2 is a possible D gene (5 bases). The CDR3 runs 15 residues. Germline-derived CDR1 and CDR2 are ENHRY and SYGVKD. Deletions cut 6 bases from V and 3 bases from J, with 15 bases between.

The chain recombines TRBV5-1 with TRBJ1-1; D gene unclear. Between the trimmed V and J ends, which lost 0 bases and 0 bases, there was a span of 6 bases. The CDR3 is made up of 14 amino acids. CDR1 and CDR2 (germline): SGHRS, YFSETQ. The chain's CDR3 is CASSLESVNTEAFF. Written as DNA, the CDR3 is TGCGCCAGCAGCTTGGAGTCAGTGAACACTGAAGCTTTCTTT.

DNA for the CDR3: TGTGCCAGCAGCCCCGACGGGAATCAGCCCCAGCATTTT. It yields the protein CASSPDGNQPQHF. This rearrangement joins TRBV7-9 to TRBJ1-5, with D unclear. This CDR3 region has 13 residues. Trimming took off 5 bases at V and 4 bases at J, with 9 bases between the two ends. Germline assignment: CDR1 SEHNR and CDR2 FQNEAQ (reference sequence).

The chain carries TRBV7-6 and TRBJ2-1; 12 bases line up with TRBD2. Germline assignment: CDR1 SGHVS and CDR2 FNYEAQ. The CDR3 is 15 residues long. The V segment lost 1 base and the J segment 9 bases; nucleotides outside the gene matches: 4. CDR3 sequence (DNA): TGTGCCAGCAGCTTAGTTGCTAGCGGGAGGGTTGAGCAGTTCTTC. Translating it yields CASSLVASGRVEQFF.

This clone was detected only a few times. CDR3 sequence (DNA): TGTGCCAGCAGCGCTACTAGCGGGAGGCTGTTCTTC. Its translation is CASSATSGRLFF. V and J are TRBV11-3 and TRBJ2-1; TRBD2 aligns across 12 bases. The germline V gene has CDR1 SGHNT and CDR2 YENEEA. The CDR3 contains 12 residues. Trimming removed 5 bases from V and 15 bases from J; junction bases left unmatched: 5.

This clone was picked up a small number of times. This chain connects TRBV2 to TRBJ1-2; no reliable D call. The CDR3 loop spans 14 amino acids. Germline V lookup: CDR1 SNHLY, CDR2 FYNNEI. Trimming stripped 5 bases from V and 2 bases from J, with 12 bases between. CDR3 in DNA: TGTGCCAGCAGTCAATACGGACTAAACTATGGCTACACCTTC. This codes for CASSQYGLNYGYTF.